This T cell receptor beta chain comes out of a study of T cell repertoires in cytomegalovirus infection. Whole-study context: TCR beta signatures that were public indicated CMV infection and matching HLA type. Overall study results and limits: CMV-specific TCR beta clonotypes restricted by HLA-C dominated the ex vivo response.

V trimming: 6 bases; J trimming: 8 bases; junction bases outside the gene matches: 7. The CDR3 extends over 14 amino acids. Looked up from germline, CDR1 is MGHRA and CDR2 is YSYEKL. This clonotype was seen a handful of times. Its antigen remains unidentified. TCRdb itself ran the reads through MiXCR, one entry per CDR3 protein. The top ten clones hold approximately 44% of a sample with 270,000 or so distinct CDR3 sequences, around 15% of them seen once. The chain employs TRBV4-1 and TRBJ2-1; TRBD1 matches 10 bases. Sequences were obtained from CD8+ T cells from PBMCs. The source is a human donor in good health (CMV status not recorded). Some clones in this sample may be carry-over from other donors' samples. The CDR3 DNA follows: TGCGCCAGCAGGGACCCCGGGACAGGGGATGAGCAGTTCTTC. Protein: CASRDPGTGDEQFF.